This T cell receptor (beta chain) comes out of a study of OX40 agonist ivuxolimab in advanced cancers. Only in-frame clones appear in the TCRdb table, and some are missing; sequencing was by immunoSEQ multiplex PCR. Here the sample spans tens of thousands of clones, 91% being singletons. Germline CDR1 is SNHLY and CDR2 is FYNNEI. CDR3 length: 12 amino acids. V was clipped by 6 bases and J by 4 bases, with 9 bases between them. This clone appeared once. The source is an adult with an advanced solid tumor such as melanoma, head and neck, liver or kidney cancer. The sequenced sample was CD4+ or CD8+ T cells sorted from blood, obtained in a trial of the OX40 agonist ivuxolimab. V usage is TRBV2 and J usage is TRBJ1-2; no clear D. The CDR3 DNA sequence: TGTGCCAGCAGGGTCACTGTCTATGGCTACACCTTC. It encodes CASRVTVYGYTF.